This T cell receptor (beta chain) was profiled in a study of OX40 agonist ivuxolimab in advanced cancers. At the level of the whole study: Ivuxolimab was an agonistic, fully human IgG2 monoclonal antibody directed against OX40 (CD134), a costimulatory receptor. Prior anti-PD-1, anti-PD-L1 or anti-CTLA-4 therapy was permitted, and 40% of dose-escalation patients had received checkpoint inhibitors. A male proportion of 82.7% and a mean age of approximately 61 years, ranging from about 20 to 80, were recorded for the dose-escalation cohort. Intravenous ivuxolimab was administered to patients every 2 weeks at six dose levels: 0.01, 0.1, 0.3, 1.5, 3 and 10 mg/kg. Partial responses occurred in three dose-escalation patients, of whom one had hepatocellular carcinoma and two had cutaneous melanoma. The purpose of peripheral TCRbeta sequencing was to test whether ivuxolimab changed TCR sequence diversity and led to clonal T-cell expansion. The paper describes the monotherapy dose-escalation part (N ≈ 52 patients) of the phase I trial of ivuxolimab. Of the roughly 52 dose-escalation patients, hepatocellular carcinoma was present in approximately 20, melanoma in roughly 15, renal cell carcinoma in 9 and head and neck cancer in 9. The paper as a whole reports these results and caveats: Clonal expansion of both CD4+ and CD8+ blood T cells was observed from baseline to week 6 at doses 0.1 to 3.0 mg/kg. Low levels of normalized T-cell clonal expansion were also shown by some nonresponding patients. On average, CD8+ T cells showed more expanded clones than CD4+ T cells after ivuxolimab. In the 0.1-3.0 mg/kg groups, partial responders were among the patients with the lowest normalized peripheral clonal expansion, particularly in CD8+ T cells. Which antigens the clonally expanded peripheral T cells were specific for was not determined.

For sequencing of the TCRbeta CDR3 region, genomic DNA was extracted from the sorted cells. The immunoSEQ Assay was used for sequencing of TCRbeta CDR3 regions. The table comes from immuneACCESS by way of TCRdb, which keeps in-frame sequences with V and J called. Part of the clones is missing from these tables; in studies checked, under half for an unresolved V gene and the rest for unknown reasons. The sample data list roughly 70,000 clones, and almost 90% of these were observed just once. Under 3% of the sample lies in the top ten. As for this clone: There is no known antigen for this receptor. No much larger clonotype is one base removed from it; base qualities were not supplied.

The trial excluded patients who had a history of autoimmune disease or were on systemic immunosuppression. Peripheral blood for TCR sequencing was drawn from every dose cohort at baseline, at cycle 4 day 1 and at cycle 7 day 1. The samples were drawn from a first-in-human, open-label, multicenter phase I dose-escalation trial of ivuxolimab. Adults with locally advanced or metastatic head and neck squamous cell, hepatocellular, melanoma or renal cell carcinoma were enrolled in the trial. CD4+ and CD8+ T cells were sorted separately from peripheral blood before TCR sequencing. From cysteine to phenylalanine, the CDR3 is 16 amino acids long. The retained sequence is limited to the CDR3, 48 bases, with the frame set at the first base.

Recombination linked TRBV21-1 to TRBJ2-3; TRBD2, the table's D call, lacks a check against the DNA. TRBV21-1 is assigned pseudogene status. The sequence was collected from an adult with an advanced solid tumor such as melanoma, head and neck, liver or kidney cancer. The sample in question was CD4+ or CD8+ T cells sorted from blood, obtained in a trial of the OX40 agonist ivuxolimab. For the CDR3, the sequence is CASSKARGIPCDTQYF. In nucleotide form, the sequence is TGTGCCAGCAGCAAGGCTCGGGGGATTCCCTGCGATACGCAGTATTTT.